This TCR beta chain was found in a study of PD-1 blockade in classical Hodgkin lymphoma. Study at large: Treatment was intravenous nivolumab, 3 mg/kg every 2 weeks, until progression.

TCRdb's table, derived via immunoSEQ multiplex PCR, lists solely in-frame clones and lacks some. This table holds tens of thousands of clones, roughly three quarters found once. The sample's time point: cycle 4 day 1 (C4D1), after about 6 weeks of nivolumab. With no exception, relapse followed autologous stem cell transplantation in all patients, and brentuximab vedotin exposure varied. Overall study results and limits: Significant TCR diversity gains by C4D1 occurred in CD4+ but not CD8+ cells.

Turning to this clone: The antigen is not known.

Losses at the gene ends were 6 bases for V and 5 bases for J; bases not matched to a gene: 12. CDR3 size: 15 residues. The germline V gene encodes CDR1 LNHDA and CDR2 SQIVND (reference sequence). The V call is TRBV19, the J call TRBJ1-2; TRBD1 matches 7 bases. Here the sequenced sample was peripheral blood mononuclear cells (PBMCs), taken before the fourth cycle of nivolumab. This sequence was found in a human donor with classical Hodgkin lymphoma. The CDR3 is CASSSPDRAMYGYTF. The CDR3 coding sequence is TGTGCCAGTAGCTCCCCTGACAGGGCCATGTATGGCTACACCTTC.